Reported below is one TCR beta chain. The antigen it recognizes is unknown. An end of the junction differs from the germline gene, which may be a read error. This sample was included in a study of CD8+ T cells in alopecia areata (dated by TCRdb to the late 2010s). About the study as a whole: The treated patients took part in an open-label pilot trial in which moderate-to-severe alopecia areata was treated with oral tofacitinib at 5 to 10 mg twice daily. TCRbeta CDR3 regions were amplified by immunoSEQ multiplex PCR with 35 Vbeta forward and 13 Jbeta reverse primers. RNA came from the PAXgene miRNA kit for fixed scalp, the miRNeasy kit for PBMCs, and the RNeasy kit for mouse skin. Patients on tofacitinib were biopsied at baseline and after 4 and 24 weeks of treatment, and several of the patients also had a later scalp biopsy. For the treated patients, the SALT score, which quantifies what percentage of scalp surface area is affected, served as the measure of disease severity. Human TCRbeta sequencing covered scalp tissue and sorted CD4+ and CD8+ peripheral blood T cells from patchy and totalis/universalis alopecia areata patients and healthy controls. The study used high-throughput TCRbeta sequencing to examine T cell clonal expansion in alopecia areata, in both the C3H/HeJ mouse model and human patients. Patients stayed on tofacitinib for 6 to 18 months and then had 6 months of follow-up off drug so that delayed response and recurrence could be assessed. Clonality in the scalp was compared among normal scalp (n=4), patchy alopecia areata scalp (n=8), and alopecia totalis/universalis scalp (n=8).

The sample's time point label is to be understood as: roughly 24 weeks on oral tofacitinib. Taken with the paper, the label for treatment or condition translates to: oral pan-JAK inhibitor, 5-10 mg twice daily. Lesional scalp punch biopsies and peripheral blood were collected from alopecia areata patients. PBMCs were isolated by density centrifugation and stained for CD3, CD4 and CD8, after which CD4+ and CD8+ T cells were sorted on a FACSAria. Results the study describes overall, beyond this receptor: Unlike mouse skin, where gammadelta T cells dominate, normal human skin contains resident alphabeta T cells that get sequenced too, which complicates analysis of the scalp TCR repertoire. Compared with normal scalp, lesional scalp had higher clonality and more expanded CD8+ clones, particularly in alopecia totalis/universalis, a pattern that suggests antigenic drive. Because the treated cohort was small and included a single nonresponder, larger studies are needed to assess links between baseline CD8+ expansion and response. Tofacitinib significantly decreased scalp clonality and the number of expanded CD8+ clones among the top 100 scalp clones. Shared TCR sequences between patients were less evident than in mice, which may be partly attributable to HLA diversity in the patient population. Many expanded lesional clones were found to persist in scalp and blood during tofacitinib treatment, and relapse after treatment cessation may be partly explained by this persistence.

The library was generated by the immunoSEQ multiplex PCR assay. RNA was extracted from all samples and reverse transcribed into cDNA as template for TCR sequencing. First-strand cDNA was synthesized using SuperScript III with a 2:1 mix of oligo-dT and random hexamers. A synthetic immune receptor repertoire was used to measure amplification bias, and any remaining bias was corrected computationally. The authors' pipeline ran thus. Raw reads were preprocessed for error removal, and CDR3 was defined according to IMGT conventions as running from the conserved cysteine to phenylalanine. To get clonality, Shannon entropy was normalized by log2 of the number of productive unique TCRs and the result was subtracted from 1. Whether scalp clones were CD4 or CD8 was inferred by matching scalp TCRbeta sequences against CD4 and CD8 repertoires sorted from blood. In TCRdb, the immuneACCESS table is reduced to in-frame sequences with V and J assigned. These tables do not hold every clone; where another copy was compared, an unresolved V gene accounts for under half, and the others remain unexplained. The D gene and trimming were derived from the DNA, and the V and J assignments and clone size from that table. Within this sample are about 200,000 clones, with over 45% of them counted one time only. The ten most abundant clones make up about 5.5% of the sample.

The CDR3 covers 15 residues, taking in both the cysteine and the phenylalanine. Here the CDR3 DNA is all that survives: 45 bases in frame from base 1. From the germline V gene, CDR1 is MNHEY and CDR2 is SVGAGI. The sample was CD4+ T cells sorted from blood, taken at week 24, from a patient treated with tofacitinib. This receptor was identified in a human donor with alopecia areata. The V and J genes are TRBV6-5 and TRBJ2-4; TRBD2 is perhaps the D gene, given 5 matching bases. The DNA reads as follows: TGTGCCATCAGTTCCAGCGGACTAGCCAAAAACATTCAGTACTTC. Its protein product is CAISSSGLAKNIQYF.